This passage covers 18 T cell receptor beta chains from one sample sequenced in a study of T-cell reconstitution after alpha-beta-depleted transplantation in children. The library targeted TCRbeta and was prepared with unique molecular identifiers. TCRdb itself ran the PCR reads through MiXCR, one entry per CDR3 protein. Among 200,000 or so distinct CDR3 sequences listed, 5.5% to 7% were seen once. The input for sequencing was PBMCs, taken before TCRalphabeta/CD19-depleted stem cell transplant. All receptors come from a girl less than two years old with combined immunodeficiency, due to receive a stem cell transplant.

This clonotype was counted at least ten times. The CDR3, as DNA: TGTGCCACCAGCGGGGCGGAGACCCAGTACTTC. Translating gives CATSGAETQYF. The V gene is TRBV15, the J gene TRBJ2-5; tentatively, D is TRBD1 (5 bases). Germline V gives CDR1 LNHNV, CDR2 YYDKDF (reference sequence). Trimming took off 5 bases at V and 5 bases at J, with 6 bases between the two ends. This CDR3 is built from 11 residues.

This clonotype was recorded many times. The chain joins TRBV4-1 to TRBJ1-1; 8 bases are shared with TRBD1. The length of the CDR3 is 16 residues. CDR1 and CDR2 (germline): MGHRA, YSYEKL. Trimming cost V 3 bases and J 1 base; bases outside gene matches: 7. CDR3 DNA: TGCGCCAGCAGCCACTTTCCCAGGGGGCAGAACACTGAAGCTTTCTTT. Its protein product is CASSHFPRGQNTEAFF.

This clonotype showed up many times. The V and J genes are TRBV7-9 and TRBJ2-7; D may be TRBD1 or TRBD2 (5 bases each). V shed 1 base and J shed 2 bases, with 12 bases lying between them. The length of the CDR3 is 15 residues. In germline, CDR1 is SEHNR, CDR2 FQNEAQ (reference sequence). The CDR3 loop is CASSLDPGPAYEQYF. The CDR3 DNA sequence: TGTGCCAGCAGCTTAGATCCGGGACCAGCCTACGAGCAGTACTTC.

This clonotype was counted between two and nine times. This sequence joins TRBV29-1 and TRBJ1-2; D is perhaps TRBD1 (5 bases). This CDR3 spans 18 amino acids. Per germline, CDR1 SQVTM and CDR2 ANQGSEA. Between the trimmed V and J ends, which lost 4 bases and 0 bases, there was a span of 24 bases. The CDR3 DNA reads as TGCAGCGTTGGGGTTCGCGGCAGAGGAAGGGGAGCTAACTATGGCTACACCTTC. Its protein product is CSVGVRGRGRGANYGYTF.

This clonotype was observed many times. The chain employs TRBV21-1 and TRBJ2-1. TRBV21-1 is listed as a pseudogene. The CDR3 runs 12 residues. The CDR3 DNA sequence: TGTGCCAGCATCCTTGAACACAATGAGCAGTTCTTC. This sequence encodes CASILEHNEQFF.

This clonotype has at least ten counts. The chain employs TRBV4-1 and TRBJ2-2; D not certain. The CDR3 sequence is 13 residues long. V was clipped by 4 bases and J by 4 bases, with 7 bases between them. The germline V gene has CDR1 MGHRA and CDR2 YSYEKL. In DNA, the CDR3 is TGCGCCAGCAGCCCCTGCATCACCGGGGAGCTGTTTTTT. Translated: CASSPCITGELFF.

This clonotype was recorded at least ten times. The chain links TRBV12-3 or TRBV12-4 to TRBJ2-2, with D possibly called TRBD1 or TRBD2 (6 bases each). The CDR3 is 13 amino acids. The V end was cut by 5 bases, the J end by 7 bases, with 11 bases between. CDR3 region: CASSPQGGGELFF. Written as DNA, the CDR3 is TGTGCCAGCAGTCCACAGGGAGGCGGGGAGCTGTTTTTT.

This clonotype was seen repeatedly, ten times or more. J is TRBJ2-3 and V is TRBV7-6, with D hard to call. The CDR3 sequence is 14 residues long. Germline assignment: CDR1 SGHVS and CDR2 FNYEAQ. Trimming cost V 2 bases and J 0 bases, with 6 bases left between them. CDR3 DNA sequence: TGTGCCAGCAGCTTATTGGGTAGCACAGATACGCAGTATTTT. Protein product: CASSLLGSTDTQYF.

This clonotype appeared many times. The chain couples TRBV12-5 to TRBJ2-7; 8 nucleotides line up with TRBD1. There are 12 residues in the CDR3. Germline V CDR1 and CDR2: LGHNT, FRNRAP. V was pared by 6 bases and J by 2 bases, with 0 bases of the junction left unmatched. The CDR3 reads CASGTGAYEQYF. DNA for the CDR3: TGTGCTAGTGGGACAGGGGCCTACGAGCAGTACTTC.

There are many counts of this clonotype. The chain recombines TRBV14 with TRBJ1-1; D is undetermined. The CDR3 has 13 residues. Trimming took off 11 bases at V and 0 bases at J, with 13 bases between the two ends. CDR1 is SGHDN, CDR2 FVKESK, per germline. This chain's CDR3 is CAGPTGMNTEAFF. The CDR3 DNA reads TGTGCCGGACCGACGGGGATGAACACTGAAGCTTTCTTT.

The sample holds many counts of this clonotype. The chain combines TRBV5-1 with TRBJ1-4; the match to TRBD1 covers 7 bases. Germline lookup yields CDR1 SGHRS and CDR2 YFSETQ. J lost 9 bases, V lost 4 bases, and 21 bases had no gene match. This CDR3 comprises 18 residues. CDR3 region: CASSLSGQLTTPMKKLFF. The CDR3 DNA reads TGCGCCAGCAGCCTGTCGGGACAGCTAACCACCCCTATGAAAAAACTGTTTTTT.

This clonotype was found many times. The chain couples TRBV20-1 to TRBJ1-4; the D gene is possibly TRBD1 (6 bases). The V gene's germline CDR1 is DFQATT and CDR2 SNEGSKA (reference sequence). CDR3 size: 14 residues. In DNA, the CDR3 is TGCAGGCGGGGGGCAGGGCCAACTAATGAAAAACTGTTTTTT. It yields the protein CRRGAGPTNEKLFF.

This clonotype was recorded at least ten times. The V call is TRBV29-1, the J call TRBJ2-3; the D gene is possibly TRBD2 (6 bases). The V and J ends lost 6 bases and 3 bases respectively, with 25 bases between them. The CDR3 spans 17 residues. Germline V CDR1 and CDR2: SQVTM, ANQGSEA. CDR3 region: CSVHFLGRGGTTDTQYF. In nucleotides, the CDR3 is TGCAGCGTGCACTTCTTGGGTAGGGGAGGAACGACAGATACGCAGTATTTT.

This clonotype came up many times. J is TRBJ1-1 and V is TRBV5-1; D possibly corresponds to TRBD1 (5 bases). Germline loops: CDR1 SGHRS, CDR2 YFSETQ. Trimming cost V 0 bases and J 2 bases, with 8 bases left between them. The CDR3 extends over 14 amino acids. The CDR3, as DNA: TGCGCCAGCAGCTTGGCCGGACACAACACTGAAGCTTTCTTT. Protein sequence: CASSLAGHNTEAFF.

This clonotype came up many times. The genes are TRBV4-3 and TRBJ1-5; D is unclear. Trimming took off 1 base at V and 0 bases at J, with 7 bases between the two ends. There are 15 residues in the CDR3. Germline loops: CDR1 LGHNA, CDR2 YSLEER. Here the CDR3 DNA reads TGCGCCAGCAGCCAAGGATCGGGTAGCAATCAGCCCCAGCATTTT. Protein sequence: CASSQGSGSNQPQHF.

This clonotype was detected ten times or more. The chain joins TRBV29-1 to TRBJ2-1; D unresolved. V lost 7 bases to trimming and J lost 10 bases, with 11 bases between them. The CDR3 runs to 10 residues. The germline gives CDR1 SQVTM, CDR2 ANQGSEA. For the CDR3, the DNA is TGCAGCGCCGGGTCGGACGAGCAGTTCTTC. Protein sequence: CSAGSDEQFF.

This clonotype was recorded a few times. The chain couples TRBV5-5 to TRBJ2-1, with 11 bases lining up with TRBD2. The CDR3 is 15 amino acids. With 0 bases clipped from V and 8 bases from J, the junction kept 4 bases outside the gene matches. CDR1 SGHKS and CDR2 YYEKEE come from the germline V gene (reference sequence). CDR3 bases: TGTGCCAGCAGCTTGGATAGCGGGGGGGTGGATGAGCAGTTCTTC. This gives the protein CASSLDSGGVDEQFF.

Ten or more counts support this clonotype. The chain has TRBV2 and TRBJ2-1, with 8 bases that match TRBD2. V shed 4 bases and J 0 bases; nucleotides not matched to a gene: 14. Germline loops: CDR1 SNHLY, CDR2 FYNNEI. This CDR3 spans 19 amino acids. CDR3: CASSVKRGPSHRSYNEQFF. CDR3 bases: TGTGCCAGCAGTGTCAAGCGGGGGCCGTCTCATCGCTCCTACAATGAGCAGTTCTTC. Full variable domain (remainder filled in from reference TRBV2 and TRBJ2-1): EPEVTQTPSHQVTQMGQEVILRCVPISNHLYFYWYRQILGQKVEFLVSFYNNEISEKSEIFDDQFSVERPDGSNFTLKIRSTKLEDSAMYFCASSVKRGPSHRSYNEQFFGPGTRLTVL.